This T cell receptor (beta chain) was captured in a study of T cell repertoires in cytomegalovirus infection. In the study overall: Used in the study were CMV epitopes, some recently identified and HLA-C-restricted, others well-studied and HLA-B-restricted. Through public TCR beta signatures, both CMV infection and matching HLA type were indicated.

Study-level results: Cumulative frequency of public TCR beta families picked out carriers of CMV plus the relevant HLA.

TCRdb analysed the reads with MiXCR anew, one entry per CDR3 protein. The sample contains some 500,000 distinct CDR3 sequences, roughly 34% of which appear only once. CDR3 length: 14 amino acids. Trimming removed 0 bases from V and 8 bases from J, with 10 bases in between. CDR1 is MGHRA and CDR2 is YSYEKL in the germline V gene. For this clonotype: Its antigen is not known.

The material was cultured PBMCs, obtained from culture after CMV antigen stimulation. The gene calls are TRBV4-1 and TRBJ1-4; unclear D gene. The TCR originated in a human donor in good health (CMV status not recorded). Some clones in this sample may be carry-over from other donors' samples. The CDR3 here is CASSQDSVGEKLFF. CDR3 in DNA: TGCGCCAGCAGCCAAGACTCGGTGGGGGAAAAACTGTTTTTT.